Presented here are 21 T cell receptor beta chains from one specimen sequenced in a study of beta chain features in type 1 diabetes. Study-level points and caveats: Across all four CD4+ subsets, people with type 1 diabetes showed modestly shorter TCRB CDR3s.

These TCRs' antigens remain unknown. Reverse transcription of all isolated RNA meant that expressed TCRB transcripts were sequenced. Only in-frame clones appear in the TCRdb table, and some are missing; sequencing was by immunoSEQ multiplex PCR. Among some 160,000 clones listed, about 8.1% were seen once. The specimen sequenced was central memory CD4+ T cells from blood. Receptors were obtained from a woman aged 18-29 years with type 1 diabetes.

CDR3 sequence: CSVEGTPGQPQHF. For the CDR3, the DNA is TGCAGCGTTGAAGGGACACCTGGGCAGCCCCAGCATTTT. This chain joins TRBV29-1 and TRBJ1-5; D is perhaps TRBD1 (5 bases). Trimming removed 1 base from V and 7 bases from J, with 11 bases in between. CDR3 size: 13 residues. The germline CDR1 and CDR2 sequences are SQVTM and ANQGSEA.

This clone was counted only a few times. The chain joins TRBV12-2 to TRBJ2-7; the table's D call, TRBD1, has no DNA check behind it. TRBV12-2 is designated a pseudogene. The CDR3 runs to 19 residues. As DNA, the CDR3 is TGTGCAAGTCGCTTAGGAGGGCCCTATGGACAGGTCAGGGCCTACGAGCAGTACTTC. Translated, it gives CASRLGGPYGQVRAYEQYF.

The chain uses TRBV6-5 and TRBJ2-1, with D maybe TRBD2 (5 bases). V gave up 5 bases and J gave up 12 bases, with 11 bases separating them. This CDR3 comprises 11 residues. The germline CDR1 and CDR2 sequences are MNHEY and SVGAGI. The CDR3 here is CASSAGLGQFF. For the CDR3, the DNA is TGTGCCAGCAGTGCGGGTCTGGGGCAGTTCTTC.

The CDR3 DNA is TGTGCCAGCAGGGCTCCCGGGACAGGTTCTCAGCCCCAGCATTTT. This encodes CASRAPGTGSQPQHF. This chain uses TRBV7-2 with TRBJ1-5, with 8 bases aligning to TRBD1. V shed 6 bases and J 6 bases; nucleotides not matched to a gene: 10. CDR1 is SGHTA, CDR2 FQGNSA, per germline. The CDR3 covers 15 residues.

This clone was picked up a small number of times. The rearrangement uses TRBV5-6 and TRBJ2-2, with D perhaps TRBD1 (7 bases). The CDR3 length is 15 residues. Between the trimmed V and J ends, which lost 4 bases and 7 bases, there was a span of 17 bases. Germline CDR1 SGHDT, CDR2 YYEEEE. The CDR3 nucleotides read TGTGCCAGCAGCCCCAGGGGGGCCTGGGGCGGGGAGCTGTTTTTT. It specifies CASSPRGAWGGELFF.

The rearrangement joins TRBV11-2 to TRBJ1-6; the D is unclear. Looked up from germline, CDR1 is SGHAT and CDR2 is FQNNGV. This CDR3 has 14 residues. V was pared by 1 base and J by 5 bases, with 6 bases between. CDR3 protein: CASSLGADNSPLHF. The DNA for the CDR3 is TGTGCCAGCAGCTTAGGGGCCGATAATTCACCCCTCCACTTT.

The table lists this clone with a few counts. The gene calls are TRBV29-1 and TRBJ1-2, with D possibly being TRBD1 (5 bases). CDR3 size: 12 residues. Trimming took off 6 bases at V and 0 bases at J, with 8 bases between the two ends. The germline V gene encodes CDR1 SQVTM and CDR2 ANQGSEA. Written as DNA, the CDR3 is TGCAGCGTAGAGACAGCTAACTATGGCTACACCTTC. It translates to CSVETANYGYTF. The complete variable domain, with remaining parts taken from reference TRBV29-1 and TRBJ1-2, reads SAVISQKPSRDICQRGTSLTIQCQVDSQVTMMFWYRQQPGQSLTLIATANQGSEATYESGFVIDKFPISRPNLTFSTLTVSNMSPEDSSIYLCSVETANYGYTFGSGTRLTVV.

The chain joins TRBV18 to TRBJ2-3; no reliable D call. The germline V and J ends were trimmed by 3 bases and 1 base, with 8 bases remaining between them. Germline CDR1 and CDR2: KGHSH and LQKENI. This CDR3 comprises 14 residues. Here the CDR3 reads CASSPSSRTDTQYF. DNA of the CDR3: TGTGCCAGCTCACCTTCCTCCCGCACAGATACGCAGTATTTT. Based on the CDR3 plus reference TRBV18 and TRBJ2-3, the full variable domain is NAGVMQNPRHLVRRRGQEARLRCSPMKGHSHVYWYRQLPEEGLKFMVYLQKENIIDESGMPKERFSAEFPKEGPSILRIQQVVRGDSAAYFCASSPSSRTDTQYFGPGTRLTVL.

This clone was detected a few times. The CDR3 loop reads CASTLLTSGGTEQFF. The CDR3, as DNA: TGTGCCAGCACCCTACTCACTAGCGGGGGAACTGAGCAGTTCTTC. The chain joins TRBV6-5 to TRBJ2-1; the match to TRBD2 covers 11 bases. Germline CDR1 MNHEY, CDR2 SVGAGI. This CDR3 has 15 amino acids. V trimming: 7 bases; J trimming: 9 bases; junction bases outside the gene matches: 11.

The sample holds a few counts of this clone. V gene TRBV7-2 combines with J gene TRBJ2-1; D might be TRBD2 (5 bases). Trimming stripped 1 base from V and 2 bases from J, with 6 bases between. CDR1 and CDR2 (germline): SGHTA, FQGNSA. This CDR3 contains 14 residues. Here the CDR3 reads CASSLELAYNEQFF. In nucleotides, the CDR3 is TGTGCCAGCAGCTTAGAACTAGCCTACAATGAGCAGTTCTTC.

The rearrangement joins TRBV11-2 to TRBJ1-4; possible D gene TRBD1, 5 bases. In germline, CDR1 is SGHAT, CDR2 FQNNGV. V gave up 5 bases and J gave up 0 bases, with 16 bases separating them. The CDR3 spans 17 residues. The DNA of the CDR3 is TGTGCCAGCAGCAAAGACCCCGACAGTGCAACTAATGAAAAACTGTTTTTT. Its protein is CASSKDPDSATNEKLFF. Complete variable domain (other parts from reference TRBV11-2 and TRBJ1-4): EAGVAQSPRYKIIEKRQSVAFWCNPISGHATLYWYQQILGQGPKLLIQFQNNGVVDDSQLPKDRFSAERLKGVDSTLKIQPAKLEDSAVYLCASSKDPDSATNEKLFFGSGTQLSVL.

This clone has just a few counts. V usage is TRBV19 and J usage is TRBJ2-3, with no clear D. Deletions cut 4 bases from V and 7 bases from J, with 9 bases between. CDR3 length equals 12 residues. CDR1 is LNHDA and CDR2 is SQIVND in the germline V gene (reference sequence). The DNA of the CDR3 is TGTGCCAGTAGTAACCGAAACAATACGCAGTATTTT. This gives the protein CASSNRNNTQYF.

There are a few counts of this clone. The rearrangement uses TRBV9 and TRBJ2-1; weak D call: TRBD2 (6 bases). The germline V gene encodes CDR1 SGDLS and CDR2 YYNGEE. The ends were cut back, 2 bases at V and 5 bases at J, with 14 bases in the middle. The CDR3 extends over 15 amino acids. CDR3 DNA: TGTGCCAGCAGCGTCCTTCCGGACTATAACAATGAGCAGTTCTTC. This gives the protein CASSVLPDYNNEQFF.

In its sample, this clone was seen many times. The chain joins TRBV18 to TRBJ1-1, with D maybe TRBD1 (5 bases). Germline CDR1 KGHSH, CDR2 LQKENI. The CDR3 loop spans 13 amino acids. With 8 bases removed from V and 3 bases from J, the gap between germline ends came to 13 bases. The DNA of the CDR3 is TGTGCCAGCACTCTCAGGGTAGACACTGAAGCTTTCTTT. Its protein is CASTLRVDTEAFF. The entire variable domain, with the rest obtained from reference TRBV18 and TRBJ1-1, is as follows: NAGVMQNPRHLVRRRGQEARLRCSPMKGHSHVYWYRQLPEEGLKFMVYLQKENIIDESGMPKERFSAEFPKEGPSILRIQQVVRGDSAAYFCASTLRVDTEAFFGQGTRLTVV.

The chain joins TRBV7-9 to TRBJ2-1; D may be TRBD1 (6 bases). V was cut by 1 base and J by 2 bases, with 18 bases left in between. The CDR3 length is 18 residues. CDR1 and CDR2 (germline): SEHNR, FQNEAQ (reference sequence). The CDR3 DNA reads as TGTGCCAGCAGCTTAGTGGCAGGGGCCCTTTCGGCCTACAATGAGCAGTTCTTC. Translation gives CASSLVAGALSAYNEQFF.

This clone was counted between two and nine times. The chain uses TRBV19 and TRBJ1-5; TRBD1 aligns across 8 bases. Germline-derived CDR1 and CDR2 are LNHDA and SQIVND (reference sequence). This CDR3 contains 14 residues. Germline trimming cut 7 bases from V and 5 bases from J; bases unmatched to any gene: 7. DNA of the CDR3: TGTGCCAGTATGGCACAGGGGGTTTATCAGCCCCAGCATTTT. This codes for CASMAQGVYQPQHF. The whole variable domain, filled in from reference TRBV19 and TRBJ1-5, reads DGGITQSPKYLFRKEGQNVTLSCEQNLNHDAMYWYRQDPGQGLRLIYYSQIVNDFQKGDIAEGYSVSREKKESFPLTVTSAQKNPTAFYLCASMAQGVYQPQHFGDGTRLSIL.

The chain uses TRBV6-5 and TRBJ1-2; 9 positions match TRBD1. The V and J ends lost 7 bases and 3 bases, in that order; junction bases with no gene match: 6. Looked up from germline, CDR1 is MNHEY and CDR2 is SVGAGI. There are 14 residues in the CDR3. Written as DNA, the CDR3 is TGTGCCAGCAATCCTACAGGGGGCTACTATGGCTACACCTTC. It specifies CASNPTGGYYGYTF.

Comments on this clone: Other DNA sequences from this sample encode an identical CDR3 as well. V usage is TRBV7-6 and J usage is TRBJ2-3, with D possibly being TRBD2 (5 bases). Per germline, CDR1 SGHVS and CDR2 FNYEAQ. V shed 0 bases and J shed 5 bases, with 9 bases lying between them. The CDR3 length is 14 residues. CDR3 protein: CASSLASAGDTQYF. As DNA, the CDR3 is TGTGCCAGCAGCTTAGCATCGGCGGGAGATACGCAGTATTTT.

V gene TRBV6-1 combines with J gene TRBJ1-1; D remains unclear. Germline loops: CDR1 MNHNS, CDR2 SASEGT. Trimming removed 5 bases from V and 5 bases from J, with 6 bases in between. CDR3 length: 11 residues. CDR3 nucleotide sequence: TGTGCCAGCAGTCTGGAGACTGAAGCTTTCTTT. Residues: CASSLETEAFF.

The chain couples TRBV11-2 to TRBJ2-6; 8 bases are a match to TRBD2. In germline, CDR1 is SGHAT, CDR2 FQNNGV. This CDR3 contains 18 residues. Unmatched junction bases numbered 5, after V lost 1 base and J lost 0 bases. Here the CDR3 DNA reads TGTGCCAGCAGCTTAGTCGGGGGGGCCGACTCTGGGGCCAACGTCCTGACTTTC. Translating gives CASSLVGGADSGANVLTF. Full variable domain (missing parts from reference TRBV11-2 and TRBJ2-6): EAGVAQSPRYKIIEKRQSVAFWCNPISGHATLYWYQQILGQGPKLLIQFQNNGVVDDSQLPKDRFSAERLKGVDSTLKIQPAKLEDSAVYLCASSLVGGADSGANVLTFGAGSRLTVL.

The rearrangement links TRBV10-3 to TRBJ1-2; 8 nucleotides match TRBD1. This CDR3 contains 16 residues. J lost 7 bases, V lost 5 bases, and 15 bases had no gene match. Germline CDR1 reads ENHRY; CDR2 reads SYGVKD. CDR3 residues: CAISWGLGQASFGYTF. DNA of the CDR3: TGTGCCATCAGTTGGGGGTTGGGACAGGCGTCCTTTGGCTACACCTTC.